These 25 T cell receptor beta chains were all obtained from the same sample, sequenced in a study of T cells in localized non-small cell lung cancer. Clones were sequenced by immunoSEQ multiplex PCR, and TCRdb holds only the in-frame ones, with some missing. The sample has about 46,000 clones; 81% are singletons. Sequencing was performed on peripheral blood mononuclear cells, taken before any cancer treatment. These receptors were obtained from a man aged 35-75 years with stage III lung adenocarcinoma.

The chain is built from TRBV2 and TRBJ2-1, with D possibly TRBD2 on 5 matching bases. Trimming removed 7 bases from V and 11 bases from J, with 18 bases in between. Looked up from germline, CDR1 is SNHLY and CDR2 is FYNNEI. CDR3 size: 13 residues. The CDR3 DNA sequence: TGTGCCAGCACCCCAGACGGAGGAGCTCAGCAGTTCTTC. Its translation is CASTPDGGAQQFF.

This chain links TRBV7-8 with TRBJ1-4; no clear D. V was shortened by 4 bases and J by 0 bases, with 9 bases between the two germline ends. Germline values: CDR1 SGHVS, CDR2 FQNEAQ. The CDR3 covers 15 residues. The CDR3 coding sequence is TGTGCCAGCAGCTCAGAGACATCAACTAATGAAAAACTGTTTTTT. Residues: CASSSETSTNEKLFF.

The chain uses TRBV19 and TRBJ2-1; D is perhaps TRBD2 (6 bases). The CDR3 is made up of 16 amino acids. V was shortened by 5 bases and J by 2 bases, with 16 bases between the two germline ends. Germline CDR1 is LNHDA and CDR2 is SQIVND (reference sequence). DNA of the CDR3: TGTGCCAGTAGTCCCCCCACTAGGAGGGCCTACAATGAGCAGTTCTTC. This translates into CASSPPTRRAYNEQFF.

V and J are TRBV19 and TRBJ2-7, with TRBD1 matching over 11 bases. The germline CDR1 and CDR2 sequences are LNHDA and SQIVND (reference sequence). CDR3 length: 16 residues. The junction had 11 bases not matched to a gene; V was cut back by 6 bases and J by 4 bases. For the CDR3, the DNA is TGTGCCAGTAGAAAAAAGGACAGGGGGCAAGAGTACGAGCAGTACTTC. It is translated as CASRKKDRGQEYEQYF. The whole variable domain, remainder taken from reference TRBV19 and TRBJ2-7, is DGGITQSPKYLFRKEGQNVTLSCEQNLNHDAMYWYRQDPGQGLRLIYYSQIVNDFQKGDIAEGYSVSREKKESFPLTVTSAQKNPTAFYLCASRKKDRGQEYEQYFGPGTRLTVT.

The chain combines TRBV6-5 with TRBJ1-2; D is undetermined. The CDR3 consists of 13 residues. Trimming cost V 5 bases and J 2 bases, with 9 bases left between them. Looked up from germline, CDR1 is MNHEY and CDR2 is SVGAGI. CDR3 region: CASSVSLNYGYTF. The CDR3 DNA is TGTGCCAGCAGTGTTTCACTAAACTATGGCTACACCTTC.

This rearrangement joins TRBV7-2 to TRBJ2-7; a possible D gene is TRBD2 (6 bases). The V gene's germline CDR1 is SGHTA and CDR2 FQGNSA. Trimming took 1 base from V and 8 from J, leaving 21 bases between them. The CDR3 runs 16 residues. The CDR3 nucleotides are TGTGCCAGCAGCTTAGACGGGGGAATGGGGCGAATCAAGCAGTACTTC. Amino acid sequence: CASSLDGGMGRIKQYF. Full variable domain (remainder filled in from reference TRBV7-2 and TRBJ2-7): GAGVSQSPSNKVTEKGKDVELRCDPISGHTALYWYRQSLGQGLEFLIYFQGNSAPDKSGLPSDRFSAERTGGSVSTLTIQRTQQEDSAVYLCASSLDGGMGRIKQYFGPGTRLTVT.

The rearrangement uses TRBV2 and TRBJ1-5; D might be TRBD1 (5 bases). The CDR3 is 14 amino acids. CDR1 is SNHLY and CDR2 is FYNNEI in the germline V gene. With 4 bases removed from V and 8 bases from J, the gap between germline ends came to 15 bases. CDR3 protein: CASSGGKGEKPQHF. CDR3 DNA: TGTGCCAGCAGTGGGGGGAAAGGGGAAAAGCCCCAGCATTTT.

This chain links TRBV6-4 with TRBJ2-4; D not certain. With 5 bases removed from V and 1 base from J, the gap between germline ends came to 6 bases. The CDR3 is 13 residues long. Germline V gene lookup returns CDR1 MRHNA and CDR2 SNTAGT. The CDR3 nucleotides are TGTGCCAGCAGTAAGAGGGCCAAAAACATTCAGTACTTC. It yields the protein CASSKRAKNIQYF.

The chain is built from TRBV6-6 and TRBJ2-5; 7 positions agree with TRBD1. J gave up 0 bases and V 5 bases, and 3 bases lay outside the gene matches. This CDR3 spans 14 amino acids. Germline values: CDR1 MNHNY, CDR2 SVGAGI (reference sequence). The CDR3 DNA reads as TGTGCCAGCAGTGGGACAGCGTACCAAGAGACCCAGTACTTC. Translation gives CASSGTAYQETQYF.

The genes are TRBV9 and TRBJ2-2; D call uncertain. Germline CDR1 SGDLS, CDR2 YYNGEE. The ends were cut back, 3 bases at V and 0 bases at J, with 18 bases in the middle. This CDR3 spans 18 amino acids. The CDR3 bases are TGTGCCAGCAGCGAATTGACTCCCTCTCAAACGAACACCGGGGAGCTGTTTTTT. Its protein product is CASSELTPSQTNTGELFF.

The chain couples TRBV2 to TRBJ2-5; 7 nucleotides agree with TRBD1. CDR1 SNHLY and CDR2 FYNNEI come from the germline V gene. The length of the CDR3 is 13 residues. Losses at the gene ends were 7 bases for V and 5 bases for J; bases not matched to a gene: 7. The CDR3 DNA is TGTGCCAGCAATAACGACAGGGCGGAGACCCAGTACTTC. It is translated as CASNNDRAETQYF.

The rearrangement uses TRBV2 and TRBJ2-5; D possibly matches TRBD1 or TRBD2 (5 bases each). CDR3 length: 14 amino acids. Trimming left V 7 bases short and J 2 bases short, with 14 bases between. Germline CDR1 SNHLY, CDR2 FYNNEI. CDR3 residues: CASIKWGSQETQYF. CDR3 DNA: TGTGCCAGCATCAAGTGGGGGTCTCAAGAGACCCAGTACTTC.

The chain is built from TRBV5-4 and TRBJ2-7; 9 bases map to TRBD1. CDR3 length: 14 amino acids. The germline CDR1 and CDR2 sequences are SGHNT and YYREEE (reference sequence). The ends lost 3 bases at V and 6 bases at J; junction bases unmatched: 7. CDR3 nucleotide sequence: TGTGCCAGCAGCTCCCGGGACAGGGAGCGCGAGCAGTACTTC. This translates into CASSSRDREREQYF.

The rearrangement links TRBV27 to TRBJ1-5, with TRBD1 matching 8 bases. The CDR3 covers 13 residues. Trimming cost V 5 bases and J 7 bases; bases outside gene matches: 4. CDR1 MNHEY and CDR2 SMNVEV come from the germline V gene (reference sequence). This chain's CDR3 is CASSVQGDQPQHF. CDR3 sequence (DNA): TGTGCCAGCAGTGTACAGGGGGACCAGCCCCAGCATTTT.

Details on this clone: The identical CDR3 is also encoded by other nucleotide sequences in the sample. The chain uses TRBV6-6 and TRBJ2-7; 11 nucleotides align to TRBD1. CDR1 is MNHNY, CDR2 SVGAGI, per germline (reference sequence). V trimming: 0 bases; J trimming: 4 bases; junction bases outside the gene matches: 2. The CDR3 is 15 residues long. DNA of the CDR3: TGTGCCAGCAGTTACTCCGGGACAGGGGGTTACGAGCAGTACTTC. Protein product: CASSYSGTGGYEQYF.

This chain uses TRBV5-1 with TRBJ1-1, with a weak D call TRBD1 (6 bases). Germline assignment: CDR1 SGHRS and CDR2 YFSETQ. Trimming stripped 0 bases from V and 1 base from J, with 10 bases between. The CDR3 has 15 residues. CDR3 sequence reads: CASSLDGQRNTEAFF. The CDR3, as DNA: TGCGCCAGCAGCTTGGACGGACAGAGGAACACTGAAGCTTTCTTT.

The rearrangement links TRBV18 to TRBJ1-4; D remains ambiguous. The CDR3 loop spans 18 amino acids. The germline CDR1 and CDR2 sequences are KGHSH and LQKENI. V lost 1 base and J lost 7, with 22 bases in between. The CDR3 sequence: CASSPRGLVYGVSEKLFF. The CDR3 nucleotides read TGTGCCAGCTCACCACGGGGTCTAGTTTACGGTGTCAGTGAAAAACTGTTTTTT.

The chain employs TRBV5-8 and TRBJ2-3; D is uncertain. This CDR3 region has 16 residues. Germline CDR1 reads SGHTS; CDR2 reads YDEGEE. V lost 0 bases and J 0 bases, leaving 11 bases between the germline ends. The CDR3 DNA is TGTGCCAGCAGCTTGGGCAAGCGCCTTAGCACAGATACGCAGTATTTT. Protein: CASSLGKRLSTDTQYF.

In the case of this clone: An end of the junction does not agree with germline; a read error may underlie this. This chain links TRBV7-2 with TRBJ2-4; D may be TRBD1 or TRBD2 (5 bases each). This CDR3 is built from 13 residues. The germline gives CDR1 SGHTA, CDR2 FQGNSA. The CDR3 here is CASSSSGAGALSF. The CDR3 DNA sequence: TGTGCCAGCAGCTCGAGCGGCGCCGGGGCCTTGAGCTTC.

In this sample, this clone turned up a few times. The chain links TRBV7-8 to TRBJ2-5, with a weak D call TRBD1 (6 bases). Germline V lookup: CDR1 SGHVS, CDR2 FQNEAQ. Trimming took 4 bases from V and 5 from J, leaving 11 bases between them. This CDR3 is 13 amino acids long. CDR3 bases: TGTGCCAGCAGCTCCTACAGGGACGAGACCCAGTACTTC. This gives the protein CASSSYRDETQYF.

This sequence joins TRBV5-1 and TRBJ1-1; D is unclear. The V gene's germline CDR1 is SGHRS and CDR2 YFSETQ. This CDR3 has 14 residues. V was clipped by 0 bases and J by 4 bases, with 10 bases between them. The CDR3 sequence is CASSLVEGSTEAFF. The DNA of the CDR3 is TGCGCCAGCAGCTTGGTTGAAGGGAGCACTGAAGCTTTCTTT. Full variable domain (missing parts from reference TRBV5-1 and TRBJ1-1): KAGVTQTPRYLIKTRGQQVTLSCSPISGHRSVSWYQQTPGQGLQFLFEYFSETQRNKGNFPGRFSGRQFSNSRSEMNVSTLELGDSALYLCASSLVEGSTEAFFGQGTRLTVV.

The rearrangement uses TRBV11-3 and TRBJ2-7; 7 bases map to TRBD1. CDR1 is SGHNT, CDR2 YENEEA, per germline. The ends lost 5 bases at V and 2 bases at J; junction bases unmatched: 3. The CDR3 extends over 13 amino acids. In DNA form, the CDR3 reads TGTGCCAGCAGCGAGGACAGGACCTACGAGCAGTACTTC. Translation gives CASSEDRTYEQYF.

This clone occurred a few times. The rearrangement joins TRBV19 to TRBJ2-2; D ambiguous. CDR1 is LNHDA and CDR2 is SQIVND in the germline V gene (reference sequence). V gave up 5 bases and J gave up 3 bases, with 7 bases separating them. The CDR3 spans 13 residues. CDR3 in DNA: TGTGCCAGTAGTGTAACAGACACCGGGGAGCTGTTTTTT. Its protein is CASSVTDTGELFF.

The CDR3 reads CASSGRHISYNEQFF. Written as DNA, the CDR3 is TGTGCCAGCAGTGGCCGACACATCTCCTACAATGAGCAGTTCTTC. The chain carries TRBV2 and TRBJ2-1; D remains unclear. The CDR3 has 15 residues. V was pared by 4 bases and J by 0 bases, with 10 bases between. From germline, CDR1 is SNHLY and CDR2 FYNNEI.

The V and J genes are TRBV9 and TRBJ1-3; maybe TRBD1 (6 bases). Trimming removed 2 bases at V and 2 bases at J, with 8 bases between. CDR1 and CDR2 from the germline V gene are SGDLS and YYNGEE. The CDR3 spans 14 residues. The CDR3, as DNA: TGTGCCAGCAGCGTGGCAGGGGCTGGAAACACCATATATTTT. Translating gives CASSVAGAGNTIYF.